Shown below are 9 T cell receptor beta chains from a single sample sequenced in a study of blood T cell repertoires in COVID-19. The protocol was immunoSEQ multiplex PCR, while the TCRdb copy is restricted to in-frame clones and leaves out a portion. The table has approximately 220,000 clones, roughly 90% seen once; the top ten hold 3% to 4.5%. The sequenced sample consisted of PBMCs or T cells enriched from blood (not recorded which). These receptors came from a woman in her 40s with acute COVID-19.

About this clone itself: A much larger clone sits a single nucleotide away, making a read error possible. Within the sample, other DNA sequences also encode this same CDR3. The rearrangement links TRBV4-1 to TRBJ1-5; the D is unclear. The CDR3 is 16 amino acids. Germline CDR1 MGHRA, CDR2 YSYEKL. CDR3 sequence reads: CASSQFQSNSNQPQHF. The CDR3 DNA reads as TGTGCCAGCAGCCAATTCCAGTCGAATAGCAATCAGCCCCAGCATTTT.

The chain is built from TRBV30 and TRBJ1-1; D gene unclear. CDR1 is GTSNPN, CDR2 SVGIG, per germline (reference sequence). V was clipped by 4 bases and J by 5 bases, with 20 bases between them. This CDR3 has 15 residues. CDR3 protein: CAWTLTQAGWTEAFF. The CDR3 coding sequence is TGTGCCTGGACGCTGACACAAGCGGGTTGGACTGAAGCTTTCTTT.

The CDR3 sequence is CASSLAVDTQYF. DNA for the CDR3: TGCGCCAGCAGCTTGGCCGTAGATACGCAGTATTTT. The V call is TRBV5-1, the J call TRBJ2-3, with unresolved D. Deletions cut 0 bases from V and 5 bases from J, with 4 bases between. The CDR3 is 12 amino acids. The germline CDR1 and CDR2 sequences are SGHRS and YFSETQ.

The chain is built from TRBV28 and TRBJ1-2; D is unresolved. The CDR3 consists of 14 residues. Per the germline V gene, CDR1 is MDHEN and CDR2 is SYDVKM. The ends were cut back, 10 bases at V and 4 bases at J, with 19 bases in the middle. The CDR3 sequence is CATVGGDWVYGYTF. In nucleotides, the CDR3 is TGTGCCACCGTGGGCGGGGATTGGGTCTATGGCTACACCTTC.

The chain joins TRBV2 to TRBJ1-2; 10 nucleotides agree with TRBD1. Looked up from germline, CDR1 is SNHLY and CDR2 is FYNNEI. The CDR3 runs 14 residues. Germline trimming cut 5 bases from V and 6 bases from J; bases unmatched to any gene: 6. DNA of the CDR3: TGTGCCAGCAGTTACCGACAGGGGGCCGATGGCTACACCTTC. As protein: CASSYRQGADGYTF.

The rearrangement links TRBV30 to TRBJ1-1, with a weak D call TRBD1 (6 bases). The V end lost 4 bases, the J end lost 1 base, and 7 bases lay between the germline ends. The CDR3 is 12 residues long. Per the germline V gene, CDR1 is GTSNPN and CDR2 is SVGIG (reference sequence). The CDR3 coding sequence is TGTGCCTGGATGGGACAGAACACTGAAGCTTTCTTT. Protein sequence: CAWMGQNTEAFF.

The rearrangement joins TRBV11-2 to TRBJ2-7; D gene uncertain. Trimming took 10 bases from V and 7 from J, leaving 23 bases between them. Looked up from germline, CDR1 is SGHAT and CDR2 is FQNNGV. The length of the CDR3 is 14 residues. The CDR3 DNA is TGTGCCAACCCGTATCTCCAGGTCGGATGGGAGCAGTACGTC. It translates to CANPYLQVGWEQYV.

The rearrangement links TRBV19 to TRBJ1-3; no reliable D call. The V gene lost 8 bases and the J gene lost 1 base, with 12 bases spanning the gap. In germline, CDR1 is LNHDA, CDR2 SQIVND (reference sequence). The CDR3 has 14 residues. The CDR3 loop is CASRPGGSGNTIYF. In DNA, the CDR3 is TGTGCCAGTCGCCCCGGAGGGTCTGGAAACACCATATATTTT.

This chain connects TRBV4-3 to TRBJ1-5; possible D gene TRBD1, 5 bases. The CDR3 covers 16 residues. V lost 4 bases to trimming and J lost 4 bases, with 17 bases between them. Germline V gene lookup returns CDR1 LGHNA and CDR2 YSLEER. The CDR3 nucleotides read TGCGCCAGCAGCCCTACTTCCCGCGGGGGGAATCAGCCCCAGCATTTT. Protein: CASSPTSRGGNQPQHF.